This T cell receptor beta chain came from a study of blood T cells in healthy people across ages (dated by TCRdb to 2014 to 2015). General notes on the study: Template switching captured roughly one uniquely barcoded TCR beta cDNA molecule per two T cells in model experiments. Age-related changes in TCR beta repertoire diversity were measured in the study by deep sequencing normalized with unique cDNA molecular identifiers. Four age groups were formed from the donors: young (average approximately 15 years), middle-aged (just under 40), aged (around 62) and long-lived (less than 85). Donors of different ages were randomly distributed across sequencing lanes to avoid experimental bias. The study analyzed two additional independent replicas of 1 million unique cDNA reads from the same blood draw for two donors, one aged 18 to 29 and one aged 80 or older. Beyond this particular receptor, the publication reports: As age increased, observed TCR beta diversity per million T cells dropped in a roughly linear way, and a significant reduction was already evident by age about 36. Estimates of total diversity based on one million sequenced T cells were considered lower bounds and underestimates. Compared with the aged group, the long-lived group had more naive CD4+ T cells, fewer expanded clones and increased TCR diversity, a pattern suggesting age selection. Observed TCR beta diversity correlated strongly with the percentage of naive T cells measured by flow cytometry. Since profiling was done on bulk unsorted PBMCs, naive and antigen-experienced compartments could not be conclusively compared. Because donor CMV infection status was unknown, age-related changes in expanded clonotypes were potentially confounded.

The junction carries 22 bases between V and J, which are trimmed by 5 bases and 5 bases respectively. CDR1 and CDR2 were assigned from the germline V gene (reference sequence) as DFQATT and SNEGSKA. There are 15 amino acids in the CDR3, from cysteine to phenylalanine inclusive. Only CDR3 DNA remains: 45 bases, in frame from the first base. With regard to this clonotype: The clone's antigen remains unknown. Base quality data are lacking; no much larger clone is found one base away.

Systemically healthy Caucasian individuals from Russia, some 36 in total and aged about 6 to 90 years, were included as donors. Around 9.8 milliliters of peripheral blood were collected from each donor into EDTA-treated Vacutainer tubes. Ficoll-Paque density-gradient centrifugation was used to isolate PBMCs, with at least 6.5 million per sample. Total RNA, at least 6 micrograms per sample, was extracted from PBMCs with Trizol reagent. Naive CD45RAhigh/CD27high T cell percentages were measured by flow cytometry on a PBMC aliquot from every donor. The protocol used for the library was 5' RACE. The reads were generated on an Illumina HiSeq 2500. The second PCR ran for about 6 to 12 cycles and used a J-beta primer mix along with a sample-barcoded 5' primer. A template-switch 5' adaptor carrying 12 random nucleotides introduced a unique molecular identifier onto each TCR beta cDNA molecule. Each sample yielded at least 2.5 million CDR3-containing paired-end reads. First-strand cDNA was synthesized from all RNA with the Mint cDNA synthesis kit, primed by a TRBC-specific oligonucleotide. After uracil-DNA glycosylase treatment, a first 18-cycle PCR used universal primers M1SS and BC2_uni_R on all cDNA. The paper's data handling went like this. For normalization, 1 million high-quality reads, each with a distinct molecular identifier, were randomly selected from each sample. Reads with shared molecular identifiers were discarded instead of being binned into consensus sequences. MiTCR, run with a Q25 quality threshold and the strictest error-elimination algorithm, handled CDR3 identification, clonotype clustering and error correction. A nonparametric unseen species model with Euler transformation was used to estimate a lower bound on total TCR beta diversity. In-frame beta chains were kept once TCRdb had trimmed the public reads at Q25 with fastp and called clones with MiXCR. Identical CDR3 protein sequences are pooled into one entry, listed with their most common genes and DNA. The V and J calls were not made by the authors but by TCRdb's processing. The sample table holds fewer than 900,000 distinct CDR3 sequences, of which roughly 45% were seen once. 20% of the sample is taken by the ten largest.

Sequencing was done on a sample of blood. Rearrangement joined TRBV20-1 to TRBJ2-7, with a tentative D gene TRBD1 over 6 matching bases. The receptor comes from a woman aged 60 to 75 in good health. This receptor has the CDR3 CSAVRPGRGIHEQYF. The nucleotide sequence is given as TGCAGTGCTGTCCGACCGGGCAGGGGCATCCACGAGCAGTACTTC.